Listed below are T cell receptor beta chains from one sample, sequenced in a study of a mutant IDH1 vaccine in newly diagnosed glioma. Produced via immunoSEQ multiplex PCR; TCRdb's table is partial and in-frame only. The sample has roughly 46,000 clones; 80% to 90% are singletons. Sequencing was performed on PBMCs, taken from a glioma patient treated with radiotherapy, temozolomide or both. These receptors came from a man in his forties with glioma. Each CDR3 is given with its conserved first and last residue. D genes are given only for firm matches. The size of a clone is reported for some rows only, either as once, few or many, or as a class for expanded clones.

j_gene: TRBJ2-7
len: 16
abundance: NA
v_gene: TRBV5-1
d_gene: TRBD2
CDR3nt: TGCGCCAGCAGCCGGGTTGCGTCTAGCGGGAGTTACGAGCAGTACTTC
CDR3aa: CASSRVASSGSYEQYF

j_gene: TRBJ1-1
len: 12
abundance: NA
v_gene: TRBV19
d_gene: NA
CDR3nt: TGTGCCAGTAGTCGGGTCGACACTGAAGCTTTCTTT
CDR3aa: CASSRVDTEAFF

j_gene: TRBJ2-1
len: 16
abundance: NA
v_gene: TRBV19
d_gene: NA
CDR3nt: TGTGCCAGTAGTATAGTGGCGATCCCCGGGGCGGGTGAGCAGTTCTTC
CDR3aa: CASSIVAIPGAGEQFF

j_gene: TRBJ2-2
len: 13
abundance: NA
v_gene: TRBV19
d_gene: NA
CDR3nt: TGTGCCAGTACCCCTGGGCCCATCGGGGAGCTGTTTTTT
CDR3aa: CASTPGPIGELFF

j_gene: TRBJ2-1
len: 13
abundance: NA
v_gene: TRBV9
d_gene: NA
CDR3nt: TGTGCCAGCAAAACAGGGAAGTCGGATGAGCAGTTCTTC
CDR3aa: CASKTGKSDEQFF

j_gene: TRBJ2-3
len: 13
abundance: NA
v_gene: TRBV5-1
d_gene: NA
CDR3nt: TGCGCCAGCAGCTTGGCCGGGGCAGATACGCAGTATTTT
CDR3aa: CASSLAGADTQYF

j_gene: TRBJ2-7
len: 13
abundance: NA
v_gene: TRBV4-2
d_gene: NA
CDR3nt: TGTGCCAGCAGCCCAGGTCTTTCCTACGAGCAGTACTTC
CDR3aa: CASSPGLSYEQYF

j_gene: TRBJ2-5
len: 17
abundance: NA
v_gene: TRBV21-1
d_gene: NA
CDR3nt: TGTGCCAGCAGCAAAGATAGGAGGACAGGGCCGAAAGAGACCCAGTACTTC
CDR3aa: CASSKDRRTGPKETQYF

j_gene: TRBJ2-6
len: 18
abundance: NA
v_gene: TRBV11-2
d_gene: NA
CDR3nt: TGTGCCAGCAGCTTACAGATGCTTCTTTTCGGAGGGGCCAACGTCCTGACTTTC
CDR3aa: CASSLQMLLFGGANVLTF

j_gene: TRBJ2-1
len: 13
abundance: NA
v_gene: TRBV29-1
d_gene: NA
CDR3nt: TGCAGCGTGGCGGCGTATTCCTACAATGAGCAGTTCTTC
CDR3aa: CSVAAYSYNEQFF

j_gene: TRBJ2-6
len: 18
abundance: few
v_gene: TRBV7-9
d_gene: NA
CDR3nt: TGTGCCAGCAGCTTAGCTCTGGGGAAGGGGACTGGGGCCAACGTCCTGACTTTC
CDR3aa: CASSLALGKGTGANVLTF

j_gene: TRBJ1-2
len: 13
abundance: NA
v_gene: TRBV2
d_gene: NA
CDR3nt: TGTGCCAGCAGATTGGACATCTCCTATGGCTACACCTTC
CDR3aa: CASRLDISYGYTF

j_gene: TRBJ1-1
len: 13
abundance: NA
v_gene: TRBV5-4
d_gene: NA
CDR3nt: TGTGCCAGCAGCTTTTGGATGGACACTGAAGCTTTCTTT
CDR3aa: CASSFWMDTEAFF

j_gene: TRBJ2-5
len: 14
abundance: NA
v_gene: TRBV7-2
d_gene: TRBD2
CDR3nt: TGTGCCAGCAGCTTAGGCGGGAGAGGTGAGACCCAGTACTTC
CDR3aa: CASSLGGRGETQYF

j_gene: TRBJ2-7
len: 12
abundance: NA
v_gene: TRBV9
d_gene: NA
CDR3nt: TGTGCCAGCAGCAAACTCTCCTACGAGCAGTACTTC
CDR3aa: CASSKLSYEQYF

j_gene: TRBJ2-7
len: 15
abundance: NA
v_gene: TRBV19
d_gene: TRBD1
CDR3nt: TGTGCCAGTAGTGTTACCACAGGGGGCGGTTTCGAGCAGTACTTC
CDR3aa: CASSVTTGGGFEQYF

j_gene: TRBJ2-7
len: 14
abundance: NA
v_gene: TRBV19
d_gene: TRBD2
CDR3nt: TGTGCCAGTAGCGGTAGCGGGAGAAGCTACGAGCAGTACTTC
CDR3aa: CASSGSGRSYEQYF

j_gene: TRBJ2-3
len: 15
abundance: NA
v_gene: TRBV6-4
d_gene: NA
CDR3nt: TGTGCCAGCAGTGACCGGCAGGGAGGTGCAGATACGCAGTATTTT
CDR3aa: CASSDRQGGADTQYF

j_gene: TRBJ2-5
len: 12
abundance: NA
v_gene: TRBV10-3
d_gene: NA
CDR3nt: TGTGCCATCAGTTCTCAATTGGAGACCCAGTACTTC
CDR3aa: CAISSQLETQYF

j_gene: TRBJ2-5
len: 15
abundance: NA
v_gene: TRBV27
d_gene: NA
CDR3nt: TGTGCCAGCAGCCGAGGAAGGGGTTTCCAAGAGACCCAGTACTTC
CDR3aa: CASSRGRGFQETQYF

j_gene: TRBJ1-4
len: 14
abundance: NA
v_gene: TRBV5-4
d_gene: NA
CDR3nt: TGTGCCAGCAGCATGGGGGGGGATGGCGAAAAACTGTTTTTT
CDR3aa: CASSMGGDGEKLFF

j_gene: TRBJ2-1
len: 14
abundance: NA
v_gene: TRBV6-5
d_gene: TRBD2
CDR3nt: TGTGCCAGCAAGTTAGCGGGGGGAGACAATGAGCAGTTCTTC
CDR3aa: CASKLAGGDNEQFF

j_gene: TRBJ2-2
len: 14
abundance: NA
v_gene: TRBV7-9
d_gene: NA
CDR3nt: TGTGCCAGCAGAATCGACAGTTACACCGGGGAGCTGTTTTTT
CDR3aa: CASRIDSYTGELFF

j_gene: TRBJ1-5
len: 15
abundance: NA
v_gene: TRBV12-5
d_gene: NA
CDR3nt: TGTGCTAGTGCCCGAGATAGTAATAGCAATCAGCCCCAGCATTTT
CDR3aa: CASARDSNSNQPQHF

j_gene: TRBJ1-3
len: 17
abundance: NA
v_gene: TRBV28
d_gene: NA
CDR3nt: TGTGCCAGCAGTCGACCGGACAGCACCTACTCTGGAAACACCATATATTTT
CDR3aa: CASSRPDSTYSGNTIYF

j_gene: TRBJ2-7
len: 13
abundance: NA
v_gene: TRBV19
d_gene: NA
CDR3nt: TGTGCCAGTAGTGGCCGACAGCTCTACGAGCAGTACTTC
CDR3aa: CASSGRQLYEQYF

j_gene: TRBJ2-2
len: 13
abundance: NA
v_gene: TRBV2
d_gene: TRBD1
CDR3nt: TGTGCCAGCGGGGGACAGGGGGCCGGGGAGCTGTTTTTT
CDR3aa: CASGGQGAGELFF

j_gene: TRBJ2-7
len: 13
abundance: once
v_gene: TRBV5-1
d_gene: NA
CDR3nt: TGCGCCAGCAGCTTGATGGGAACCTACGAGCAGTACTTC
CDR3aa: CASSLMGTYEQYF

j_gene: TRBJ2-7
len: 12
abundance: NA
v_gene: TRBV29-1
d_gene: NA
CDR3nt: TGCAGCGTCTTCCCTGGAGGCGACGAGCAGTACTTC
CDR3aa: CSVFPGGDEQYF

j_gene: TRBJ1-4
len: 13
abundance: few
v_gene: TRBV10-3
d_gene: NA
CDR3nt: TGTGCCATCGGGGCAGGCCTTAATGAAAAACTGTTTTTT
CDR3aa: CAIGAGLNEKLFF

j_gene: TRBJ1-6
len: 15
abundance: NA
v_gene: TRBV6-6
d_gene: TRBD1
CDR3nt: TGTGCCAGCAGTTACGAGGGGACAGGGGATTCACCCCTCCACTTT
CDR3aa: CASSYEGTGDSPLHF

j_gene: TRBJ2-3
len: 14
abundance: NA
v_gene: TRBV5-1
d_gene: TRBD2
CDR3nt: TGCGCCAGCAGCCCTTTAGCGGGAGAGGATACGCAGTATTTT
CDR3aa: CASSPLAGEDTQYF

j_gene: TRBJ2-7
len: 19
abundance: NA
v_gene: TRBV10-1
d_gene: NA
CDR3nt: TGCGCCAGCCAAACAGGGGGCGCCCCTAGGACTAGCGGAGCCTACGAGCAGTACTTC
CDR3aa: CASQTGGAPRTSGAYEQYF

j_gene: TRBJ1-5
len: 13
abundance: NA
v_gene: TRBV5-6
d_gene: NA
CDR3nt: TGTGCCAGCAGCTTTGGATTGAATCAGCCCCAGCATTTT
CDR3aa: CASSFGLNQPQHF

j_gene: TRBJ2-5
len: 15
abundance: NA
v_gene: TRBV27
d_gene: NA
CDR3nt: TGTGCCAGCAGTTTATGGGGCAGTCTACAAGAGACCCAGTACTTC
CDR3aa: CASSLWGSLQETQYF

j_gene: TRBJ1-4
len: 14
abundance: NA
v_gene: TRBV5-1
d_gene: NA
CDR3nt: TGCGCCAGCAGCTGGGGGGGACTGGGCGAAAAACTGTTTTTT
CDR3aa: CASSWGGLGEKLFF

j_gene: TRBJ2-7
len: 13
abundance: NA
v_gene: TRBV5-1
d_gene: NA
CDR3nt: TGCGCCAGCGGGGAGAGGTCCTCCTACGAGCAGTACTTC
CDR3aa: CASGERSSYEQYF

j_gene: TRBJ1-3
len: 15
abundance: NA
v_gene: TRBV28
d_gene: TRBD1
CDR3nt: TGTGCCAGCAGTTCCGGGGACAGCTTTAGAAACACCATATATTTT
CDR3aa: CASSSGDSFRNTIYF

j_gene: TRBJ1-5
len: 15
abundance: once
v_gene: TRBV7-2
d_gene: NA
CDR3nt: TGTGCCAGCAGCTTAGTGCGGGTGAGCAATCAGCCCCAGCATTTT
CDR3aa: CASSLVRVSNQPQHF

j_gene: TRBJ2-4
len: 11
abundance: NA
v_gene: TRBV7-9
d_gene: NA
CDR3nt: TGTGCCAGCAGCAGGGTAGACATTCAGTACTTC
CDR3aa: CASSRVDIQYF

j_gene: TRBJ2-7
len: 14
abundance: NA
v_gene: TRBV10-3
d_gene: NA
CDR3nt: TGTGCCACCCGCCAGGCGGAGGGGGCCTACGAGCAGTACTTC
CDR3aa: CATRQAEGAYEQYF

j_gene: TRBJ2-3
len: 13
abundance: once
v_gene: TRBV11-3
d_gene: NA
CDR3nt: TGTGCCAGCAGCGGTTCGGGACCACCTACGCAGTATTTT
CDR3aa: CASSGSGPPTQYF

j_gene: TRBJ1-1
len: 15
abundance: NA
v_gene: TRBV6-5
d_gene: TRBD1
CDR3nt: TGTGCCAGCAGCCAAAGACAGGGGGCGATCGCTGAAGCTTTCTTT
CDR3aa: CASSQRQGAIAEAFF

j_gene: TRBJ2-7
len: 14
abundance: NA
v_gene: TRBV7-8
d_gene: NA
CDR3nt: TGTGCCAGCAGCTTAGCAGGGGGACCCTACGAGCAGTACTTC
CDR3aa: CASSLAGGPYEQYF

j_gene: TRBJ1-2
len: 12
abundance: NA
v_gene: TRBV19
d_gene: NA
CDR3nt: TGTGCCAGTAGTTTTTCAGATTATGGCTACACCTTC
CDR3aa: CASSFSDYGYTF

j_gene: TRBJ1-5
len: 14
abundance: NA
v_gene: TRBV7-9
d_gene: NA
CDR3nt: TGTGCCAGCAGCTTAGGGCAGTCTTATCAACCCCAGCATTTT
CDR3aa: CASSLGQSYQPQHF

j_gene: TRBJ2-5
len: 16
abundance: once
v_gene: TRBV18
d_gene: TRBD2
CDR3nt: TGTGCCAGCTCATCGATGACTAGCGGGTTAGGGGAGACCCAGTACTTC
CDR3aa: CASSSMTSGLGETQYF

j_gene: TRBJ2-7
len: 13
abundance: NA
v_gene: TRBV19
d_gene: NA
CDR3nt: TGTGCCAGTAGTATACAGGGCTCCTACGAGCAGTACTTC
CDR3aa: CASSIQGSYEQYF